This T cell receptor (beta chain) was found in a study of cytotoxic CD8 clonotypes in ibrutinib-treated CLL. For the study at large: There were about a dozen relapsed/refractory patients and around 15 treatment-naive patients, and fewer than 18 were IGHV unmutated.

This table comes from immunoSEQ multiplex PCR, and its TCRdb copy is limited to in-frame clones, with some not included. Of under 75,000 clones in the sample, more than 70% were seen once. Germline CDR1 reads SGHTA; CDR2 reads FQGTGA. V gave up 5 bases and J gave up 5 bases; unmatched junction bases: 4. The CDR3 contains 13 residues. This clone has a handful of counts. Antigen specificity is unknown. Points from the study as a whole: Public clonotypes were uncommon and contracted or stayed stable on treatment.

The sequence was collected from a human donor with chronic lymphocytic leukemia. V is TRBV7-3 and J is TRBJ2-5, with TRBD1 matching over 8 bases. Sequencing was performed on PBMCs, taken after 12 months of ibrutinib treatment. The CDR3 here is CASSPGGGETQYF. As DNA, the CDR3 is TGTGCCAGCAGCCCAGGGGGCGGGGAGACCCAGTACTTC.